The present T cell receptor beta chain was sequenced within a study of OX40 agonist ivuxolimab in advanced cancers. At the level of the whole study: Ivuxolimab, which targeted the costimulatory receptor OX40 (CD134), was an agonistic, fully human IgG2 monoclonal antibody. Intravenous ivuxolimab was administered to patients every 2 weeks at six dose levels: 0.01, 0.1, 0.3, 1.5, 3 and 10 mg/kg. Of the roughly 51 patients in dose escalation, some 19 had hepatocellular carcinoma, some 15 had melanoma, 9 had renal cell carcinoma and 9 had head and neck cancer. In the dose-escalation cohort, 65% to 85% of patients were male, and the mean age was roughly 56 years with a range of roughly 20 to 80. Prior anti-PD-1, anti-PD-L1 or anti-CTLA-4 therapy was permitted, and approximately 41% of dose-escalation patients had received checkpoint inhibitors. Partial responses occurred in three dose-escalation patients: two with cutaneous melanoma and one with hepatocellular carcinoma. The point of sequencing TCRbeta in the periphery was to test whether ivuxolimab changed TCR sequence diversity and drove clonal T-cell expansion. The paper reports the monotherapy dose-escalation portion (N ≈ 52 patients) of the phase I ivuxolimab trial. Study-wide conclusions, independent of this receptor: At doses of 0.1 to 3.0 mg/kg, clonal expansion of both CD4+ and CD8+ blood T cells was observed from baseline to week 6. Low levels of normalized T-cell clonal expansion were also shown by some nonresponding patients. After ivuxolimab, CD8+ T cells had more expanded clones than CD4+ T cells on average. Which antigens the clonally expanded peripheral T cells were specific for was not determined. In the 0.1-3.0 mg/kg groups, partial responders had among the lowest normalized peripheral clonal expansion, particularly in CD8+ T cells.

For sequencing of the TCRbeta CDR3 region, genomic DNA was extracted from the sorted cells. TCRbeta CDR3 regions were sequenced using the immunoSEQ Assay. Held by TCRdb, this immuneACCESS table contains in-frame sequences only and omits some clones. Under half of the omission traces to an unresolved V gene where checked; the cause of the rest is unknown. Recorded for this sample are tens of thousands of clones; roughly nine tenths of them occurred a single time. 13% to 15% of the sample is held by the ten biggest clonotypes. This clone appeared a single time. Its antigen remains unidentified. Within one base of it there is no much larger clone, and no base qualities were kept. From cysteine to phenylalanine, the CDR3 is 15 amino acids long. Left in the record is the CDR3 DNA by itself, 45 bases read in frame from the first base. CDR1 and CDR2 are drawn from the germline V gene: WSHSY, SAAADI. V is pruned by 6 bases and J by 3 bases, leaving 8 bases of the junction without a gene match.

The trial excluded patients who had a history of autoimmune disease or were on systemic immunosuppression. Peripheral blood for TCR sequencing was collected from all dose cohorts at baseline, on cycle 4 day 1, and on cycle 7 day 1. Samples were obtained from an open-label, multicenter, first-in-human phase I dose-escalation trial of ivuxolimab. Adults with locally advanced or metastatic head and neck squamous cell, hepatocellular, melanoma or renal cell carcinoma were enrolled in the trial. Before TCR sequencing, CD4+ T cells and CD8+ T cells from peripheral blood were sorted into separate populations.

The source was CD4+ or CD8+ T cells sorted from blood, collected in a trial of the OX40 agonist ivuxolimab. The TCR originated in an adult with an advanced solid tumor such as melanoma, head and neck, liver or kidney cancer. The sequence links TRBV10-2 to TRBJ2-7; TRBD2 lines up with 10 middle nucleotides. The sequenced DNA: TGCGCCAGCAGAAGCGGGGGACTAGCGCACTACGAGCAGTACTTC. It translates as CASRSGGLAHYEQYF.